Following are 5 T cell receptor beta chains from one sample sequenced in a study of shared clonotypes between healthy human individuals. The method was immunoSEQ multiplex PCR; TCRdb's version includes in-frame clones alone and lacks a portion of them. The table includes about 2.4 million clones, roughly 93% detected once. The specimen sequenced was naive CD4+ T cells from PBMCs. Stated subset: CD45RA+ positively selected. Receptors originate from a young man in good health. Some clones in this sample may be carry-over from other donors' samples.

V and J are TRBV27 and TRBJ2-4, with a tentative D call TRBD2 (5 bases). This CDR3 is 15 amino acids long. The germline V and J ends were trimmed by 3 bases and 1 base, with 10 bases remaining between them. The germline V gene has CDR1 MNHEY and CDR2 SMNVEV (reference sequence). As DNA, the CDR3 is TGTGCCAGCAGTTTTCTGGGAGCCGCCAAAAACATTCAGTACTTC. This codes for CASSFLGAAKNIQYF.

The chain uses TRBV4-3 and TRBJ2-5; 7 nucleotides align to TRBD2. Germline V gene lookup returns CDR1 LGHNA and CDR2 YSLEER. This CDR3 has 16 amino acids. Trimming removed 3 bases from V and 5 bases from J; junction bases left unmatched: 12. Here the CDR3 DNA reads TGCGCCAGCAGCCACGACCTTTGGGGAGGGGAGGAGACCCAGTACTTC. Protein product: CASSHDLWGGEETQYF.

On this clone: Distinct nucleotide sequences in the sample also encode this CDR3. The V gene is TRBV11-2, the J gene TRBJ1-3, with no clear D. Germline lookup yields CDR1 SGHAT and CDR2 FQNNGV. The CDR3 contains 12 residues. V was trimmed by 2 bases and J by 4 bases, leaving 3 bases between them. The CDR3 sequence: CASSLSGNTIYF. The DNA of the CDR3 is TGTGCCAGCAGCTTAAGCGGAAACACCATATATTTT.

The chain couples TRBV5-4 to TRBJ2-3; TRBD2 is a possible D gene (6 bases). Trimming left V 4 bases short and J 0 bases short, with 12 bases between. CDR1 and CDR2 (germline): SGHNT, YYREEE (reference sequence). The CDR3 extends over 15 amino acids. CDR3 nucleotide sequence: TGTGCCAGCAGCCCGGGAGTCACTAGCACAGATACGCAGTATTTT. As protein: CASSPGVTSTDTQYF. The whole variable domain, filled in from reference TRBV5-4 and TRBJ2-3, reads ETGVTQSPTHLIKTRGQQVTLRCSSQSGHNTVSWYQQALGQGPQFIFQYYREEENGRGNFPPRFSGLQFPNYSSELNVNALELDDSALYLCASSPGVTSTDTQYFGPGTRLTVL.

The V call is TRBV19, the J call TRBJ2-5; D is undetermined. V gave up 4 bases and J gave up 6 bases, with 15 bases separating them. This CDR3 spans 14 amino acids. Germline lookup yields CDR1 LNHDA and CDR2 SQIVND (reference sequence). The CDR3 here is CASSSTITDQTQYF. The CDR3 DNA reads TGTGCCAGTAGTAGTACCATAACGGATCAGACCCAGTACTTC.